The present T cell receptor beta chain was sequenced within a study of regulatory T cells in long-lasting Graves disease. Noted time point: persistent/refractory GD, antithyroid drugs over 5 years with positive TRAb. Isolated PBMC RNA provided the starting material for the TCR library. Construction of TCR beta libraries relied on iRepertoire HTBI primers and on Arm-PCR targeting CDR3 regions. Via MiXCR, TCRdb re-called the multiplex PCR reads, giving one row per CDR3 protein. Of about 300,000 distinct CDR3 sequences listed, around 23% were seen once; the top ten hold approximately 53%. V trimming: 5 bases; J trimming: 8 bases; junction bases outside the gene matches: 5. The CDR3 spans 14 residues. Germline V gene lookup returns CDR1 MDHEN and CDR2 SYDVKM. Overall study results and limits: Rather than thyroid tissue, only peripheral blood underwent study. Persistent disease was associated with favored TRBV28 usage and with favored use of TRBJ1-2 and TRBJ2-5.

Many counts were recorded for this clonotype. The antigen is unknown. This TCR came from a female donor with Graves disease. Sequencing was performed on peripheral blood mononuclear cells (PBMCs), taken when the disease was refractory, from a patient treated with antithyroid drugs. The chain joins TRBV28 to TRBJ1-4; TRBD1 agrees at 10 bases. The CDR3 loop is CASSPRGQGEKLFF. The DNA of the CDR3 is TGTGCCAGCAGTCCTAGGGGACAGGGGGAAAAACTGTTTTTT.